This T cell receptor beta chain stems from a study of blood T cell repertoires in COVID-19. With 3 bases clipped from V and 4 bases from J, the junction kept 5 bases outside the gene matches. Per germline, CDR1 SGHTA and CDR2 FQGNSA. The CDR3 has 15 residues. This table comes from immunoSEQ multiplex PCR, and its TCRdb copy is limited to in-frame clones, with some not included. The table includes 95,000 to 150,000 clones, 80% to 90% detected once. The rearrangement links TRBV7-2 to TRBJ2-3, with 9 bases aligning to TRBD2. The sequencing sample was made of peripheral blood. The source is an elderly man with active or convalescent COVID-19. The chain's CDR3 is CASSFQGLAADTQYF. The CDR3 DNA reads TGTGCCAGCAGCTTTCAGGGACTAGCTGCAGATACGCAGTATTTT. Complete variable domain (other parts from reference TRBV7-2 and TRBJ2-3): GAGVSQSPSNKVTEKGKDVELRCDPISGHTALYWYRQSLGQGLEFLIYFQGNSAPDKSGLPSDRFSAERTGGSVSTLTIQRTQQEDSAVYLCASSFQGLAADTQYFGPGTRLTVL.